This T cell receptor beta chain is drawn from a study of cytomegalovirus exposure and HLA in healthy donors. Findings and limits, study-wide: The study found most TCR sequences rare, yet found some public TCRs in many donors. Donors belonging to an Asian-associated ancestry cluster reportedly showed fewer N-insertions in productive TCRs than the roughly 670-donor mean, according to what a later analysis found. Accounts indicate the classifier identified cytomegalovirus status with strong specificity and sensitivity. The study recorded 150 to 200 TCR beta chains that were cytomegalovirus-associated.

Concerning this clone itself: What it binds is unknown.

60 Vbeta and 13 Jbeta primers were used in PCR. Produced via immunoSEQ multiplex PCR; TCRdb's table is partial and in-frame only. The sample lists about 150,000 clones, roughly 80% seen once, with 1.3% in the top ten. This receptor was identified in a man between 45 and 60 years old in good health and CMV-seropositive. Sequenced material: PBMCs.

Here the CDR3 DNA reads TGCGCCAGCAGCTTGGGGGTCGCAGGGAATAATTCACCCCTCCACTTT. The encoded protein is CASSLGVAGNNSPLHF. V and J are TRBV5-1 and TRBJ1-6; D is possibly TRBD1 (5 bases). CDR3 size: 16 residues. Between the trimmed V and J ends, which lost 0 bases and 5 bases, there was a span of 12 bases. The germline V gene has CDR1 SGHRS and CDR2 YFSETQ. The complete variable domain, with remaining parts taken from reference TRBV5-1 and TRBJ1-6, reads KAGVTQTPRYLIKTRGQQVTLSCSPISGHRSVSWYQQTPGQGLQFLFEYFSETQRNKGNFPGRFSGRQFSNSRSEMNVSTLELGDSALYLCASSLGVAGNNSPLHFGNGTRLTVT.